The 26 T cell receptor beta chains reported below all come from one sample, sequenced in a study of T cell changes during pregnancy in multiple sclerosis. TCRdb's copy holds only in-frame clones and misses some; the assay was immunoSEQ multiplex PCR. Of some 75,000 clones in the sample, over 90% were seen once. The material was peripheral blood, obtained in the second trimester of pregnancy. The receptor source for this set is a female donor with multiple sclerosis, enrolled in a pregnancy study.

The CDR3 DNA follows: TGTGCCAGCAGACGGACTAGCGGGAACCAAGAGACCCAGTACTTC. Protein sequence: CASRRTSGNQETQYF. This chain links TRBV5-5 with TRBJ2-5; 12 nucleotides match TRBD2. From germline, CDR1 is SGHKS and CDR2 YYEKEE (reference sequence). The J segment lost 0 bases and the V segment lost 5 bases, leaving 2 bases of the junction unmatched. The CDR3 is made up of 15 amino acids.

About this clone itself: At one end, the junction sequence differs from germline, possibly due to a read error. CDR3: CSAGQLSNTQYF. CDR3 in DNA: TGCTCCGCGGGACAGTTGTCTAATACGCAGTATTTT. V gene TRBV2 combines with J gene TRBJ2-3, with D possibly TRBD1 on 7 matching bases. Germline lookup yields CDR1 SNHLY and CDR2 FYNNEI. The CDR3 totals 12 residues.

The chain uses TRBV25-1 and TRBJ2-5; TRBD1 is a possible D gene (5 bases). Germline loops: CDR1 MGHDK, CDR2 SYGVNS. The CDR3 runs to 15 residues. Trimming left V 4 bases short and J 1 base short, with 13 bases between. CDR3 nucleotides: TGTGCCAGCAGTGGCCGAGACAGAGTCCAAGAGACCCAGTACTTC. Residues: CASSGRDRVQETQYF.

The J gene is TRBJ2-1, the V gene TRBV6-1; D is unclear. CDR3 length: 12 amino acids. CDR1 and CDR2 from the germline V gene are MNHNS and SASEGT. V was trimmed by 4 bases and J by 4 bases, leaving 5 bases between them. The CDR3 loop is CASSGPYNEQFF. CDR3 DNA: TGTGCCAGCAGTGGTCCGTACAATGAGCAGTTCTTC.

V is TRBV6-5 and J is TRBJ2-1; D remains unclear. The ends were cut back, 0 bases at V and 4 bases at J, with 7 bases in the middle. The CDR3 spans 14 residues. Germline-derived CDR1 and CDR2 are MNHEY and SVGAGI. The CDR3 loop is CASSYSALYNEQFF. CDR3 nucleotides: TGTGCCAGCAGTTACTCGGCTCTTTACAATGAGCAGTTCTTC.

The chain joins TRBV28 to TRBJ1-4; tentative D call: TRBD1 (5 bases). This CDR3 is 14 amino acids long. The germline CDR1 and CDR2 sequences are MDHEN and SYDVKM. Trimming removed 6 bases at V and 5 bases at J, with 13 bases between. In DNA, the CDR3 is TGTGCCAGCAGACCACAGGCCCCCAATGAAAAACTGTTTTTT. Translating it yields CASRPQAPNEKLFF.

The chain carries TRBV29-1 and TRBJ2-5; 10 bases agree with TRBD2. The V and J ends lost 6 bases and 4 bases, in that order; junction bases with no gene match: 11. The CDR3 is 15 amino acids. Germline values: CDR1 SQVTM, CDR2 ANQGSEA. CDR3 loop: CSVGPSGRAGETQYF. In DNA form, the CDR3 reads TGCAGCGTCGGCCCAAGCGGGAGGGCGGGAGAGACCCAGTACTTC. Full variable domain (missing parts from reference TRBV29-1 and TRBJ2-5): SAVISQKPSRDICQRGTSLTIQCQVDSQVTMMFWYRQQPGQSLTLIATANQGSEATYESGFVIDKFPISRPNLTFSTLTVSNMSPEDSSIYLCSVGPSGRAGETQYFGPGTRLLVL.

CDR3 sequence: CASSLGTGTSVYEQYF. The CDR3 DNA reads as TGTGCCAGCAGCTTGGGAACCGGGACTAGCGTGTACGAGCAGTACTTC. V gene TRBV5-4 combines with J gene TRBJ2-7; 10 bases match TRBD2. V gave up 0 bases and J gave up 4 bases; unmatched junction bases: 7. The germline CDR1 and CDR2 sequences are SGHNT and YYREEE (reference sequence). The CDR3 runs to 16 residues.

CDR3 sequence reads: CASSSEGLTNEQYF. CDR3 DNA: TGTGCCAGTAGTTCCGAGGGTCTGACCAACGAGCAGTACTTC. The genes are TRBV19 and TRBJ2-7; TRBD2 is a possible D gene (5 bases). Germline V gene data show CDR1 as LNHDA and CDR2 as SQIVND (reference sequence). There are 14 residues in the CDR3. Trimming took 5 bases from V and 5 from J, leaving 16 bases between them.

J is TRBJ1-4 and V is TRBV6-5; TRBD1 aligns across 10 bases. The CDR3 spans 15 residues. V dropped 0 bases and J dropped 8; count of bases not matched to a gene: 3. Germline CDR1 is MNHEY and CDR2 is SVGAGI. CDR3 sequence reads: CASSYSRTGGEKLFF. Written as DNA, the CDR3 is TGTGCCAGCAGTTACTCCCGGACAGGGGGAGAAAAACTGTTTTTT.

This rearrangement joins TRBV6-1 to TRBJ1-1; tentative D call: TRBD1 (6 bases). The CDR3 consists of 14 residues. CDR1 is MNHNS, CDR2 SASEGT, per germline. Trimming removed 7 bases from V and 1 base from J, with 13 bases in between. The CDR3 is CASIRGQQNTEAFF. The CDR3 DNA reads as TGTGCCAGCATCAGAGGACAGCAGAACACTGAAGCTTTCTTT.

The chain recombines TRBV4-1 with TRBJ2-2; 11 bases line up with TRBD2. Per the germline V gene, CDR1 is MGHRA and CDR2 is YSYEKL. The CDR3 runs 16 residues. The V gene end was trimmed by 4 bases and the J gene end by 7 bases; junction bases not matched to a gene: 8. The CDR3 sequence: CASSPIAGGLSGELFF. As DNA, the CDR3 is TGCGCCAGCAGCCCGATAGCGGGAGGGCTGAGCGGGGAGCTGTTTTTT.

This chain joins TRBV4-1 and TRBJ2-7; D remains unclear. CDR3 size: 16 residues. V was shortened by 1 base and J by 3 bases, with 16 bases between the two germline ends. Germline CDR1 MGHRA, CDR2 YSYEKL. The CDR3 here is CASSQVTGRSIYEQYF. The CDR3 bases are TGCGCCAGCAGCCAAGTAACGGGTCGCTCTATCTACGAGCAGTACTTC.

The chain couples TRBV19 to TRBJ1-2, with a weak D call TRBD1 (6 bases). Per germline, CDR1 LNHDA and CDR2 SQIVND (reference sequence). V was trimmed by 3 bases and J by 8 bases, leaving 16 bases between them. The CDR3 is 14 residues long. The CDR3 spells CASSIEGGARGYTF. The CDR3 coding sequence is TGTGCCAGTAGTATTGAAGGGGGGGCGCGAGGCTACACCTTC.

The chain joins TRBV19 to TRBJ1-5; 8 nucleotides match TRBD1. V trimming: 7 bases; J trimming: 4 bases; junction bases outside the gene matches: 3. CDR3 length equals 13 residues. Per germline, CDR1 LNHDA and CDR2 SQIVND (reference sequence). CDR3 bases: TGTGCCAGTACCCACAGGGGGAATCAGCCCCAGCATTTT. This gives the protein CASTHRGNQPQHF.

DNA of the CDR3: TGCAGCGTGGAACGTACAGGGGGGTCCTCTGGAAACACCATATATTTT. Translating it yields CSVERTGGSSGNTIYF. V and J are TRBV29-1 and TRBJ1-3; 8 nucleotides align to TRBD1. The V segment lost 6 bases and the J segment 0 bases; nucleotides outside the gene matches: 10. The CDR3 has 16 residues. Germline-derived CDR1 and CDR2 are SQVTM and ANQGSEA.

The chain recombines TRBV29-1 with TRBJ2-1; 16 bases are a match to TRBD2. The CDR3 has 16 amino acids. Germline values: CDR1 SQVTM, CDR2 ANQGSEA. The trim removed 6 bases at V and 2 bases at J, leaving 4 bases unmatched. CDR3 residues: CSVGGTSGRAYNEQFF. Written as DNA, the CDR3 is TGCAGCGTGGGGGGGACTAGCGGGAGGGCCTACAATGAGCAGTTCTTC.

The chain employs TRBV2 and TRBJ2-4, with TRBD2 matching 14 bases. V shed 2 bases and J 5 bases; nucleotides not matched to a gene: 2. The germline V gene has CDR1 SNHLY and CDR2 FYNNEI. This CDR3 comprises 16 residues. The CDR3: CASSELTSGRENIQYF. The CDR3 region has the DNA TGTGCCAGCAGTGAATTGACTAGCGGGAGGGAAAACATTCAGTACTTC. The entire variable domain, with the rest obtained from reference TRBV2 and TRBJ2-4, is as follows: EPEVTQTPSHQVTQMGQEVILRCVPISNHLYFYWYRQILGQKVEFLVSFYNNEISEKSEIFDDQFSVERPDGSNFTLKIRSTKLEDSAMYFCASSELTSGRENIQYFGAGTRLSVL.

This chain connects TRBV19 to TRBJ2-2, with D maybe TRBD2 (6 bases). Germline V gene lookup returns CDR1 LNHDA and CDR2 SQIVND (reference sequence). The CDR3 runs 14 residues. V lost 4 bases, J lost 1 base, and 7 bases lay in between. CDR3 nucleotides: TGTGCCAGTAGTAGGGGGGAGAACACCGGGGAGCTGTTTTTT. Protein product: CASSRGENTGELFF.

The genes are TRBV19 and TRBJ2-7; tentatively, D is TRBD1 (6 bases). This CDR3 comprises 14 residues. V was pared by 4 bases and J by 5 bases, with 15 bases between. Germline loops: CDR1 LNHDA, CDR2 SQIVND (reference sequence). The CDR3 sequence is CASSSRQGKHEQYF. The CDR3 nucleotides are TGTGCCAGTAGTAGCAGGCAGGGGAAGCACGAGCAGTACTTC.

The rearrangement uses TRBV11-2 and TRBJ2-2; 11 bases align to TRBD2. Germline CDR1 reads SGHAT; CDR2 reads FQNNGV. The CDR3 consists of 18 residues. The V and J ends lost 5 bases and 3 bases, in that order; junction bases with no gene match: 11. As DNA, the CDR3 is TGTGCCAGCAGCCCAATCGCGAGTAGCGGGAGGGACACCGGGGAGCTGTTTTTT. Encoded protein: CASSPIASSGRDTGELFF.

The J gene is TRBJ1-1, the V gene TRBV15; no clear D. The germline CDR1 and CDR2 sequences are LNHNV and YYDKDF (reference sequence). V lost 0 bases and J lost 1, with 9 bases in between. The CDR3 covers 15 residues. In nucleotides, the CDR3 is TGTGCCACCAGCAGAGACGAGGTGTGGAACACTGAAGCTTTCTTT. It translates to CATSRDEVWNTEAFF. Complete variable domain (other parts from reference TRBV15 and TRBJ1-1): DAMVIQNPRYQVTQFGKPVTLSCSQTLNHNVMYWYQQKSSQAPKLLFHYYDKDFNNEADTPDNFQSRRPNTSFCFLDIRSPGLGDTAMYLCATSRDEVWNTEAFFGQGTRLTVV.

The chain links TRBV5-6 to TRBJ2-2; D is unclear. This CDR3 comprises 15 residues. The ends were cut back, 5 bases at V and 0 bases at J, with 11 bases in the middle. Germline CDR1 SGHDT, CDR2 YYEEEE. Here the CDR3 reads CASRDLMTNTGELFF. CDR3 sequence (DNA): TGTGCCAGCAGAGACTTGATGACGAACACCGGGGAGCTGTTTTTT.

The chain links TRBV7-2 to TRBJ2-2; a possible D gene is TRBD1 (6 bases). CDR1 and CDR2 from the germline V gene are SGHTA and FQGNSA. V was trimmed by 2 bases and J by 5 bases, leaving 12 bases between them. CDR3 length: 15 residues. Here the CDR3 DNA reads TGTGCCAGCAGCTTAAGTGGACAGAGGACCGGGGAGCTGTTTTTT. Protein product: CASSLSGQRTGELFF.

About this clone: Relative to the germline gene, one junction end is altered; a read error may explain this. The chain links TRBV30 to TRBJ1-5; D not certain. From germline, CDR1 is GTSNPN and CDR2 SVGIG (reference sequence). There are 13 residues in the CDR3. CDR3 residues: CAWRGGFNQLQHF. As DNA, the CDR3 is TGTGCCTGGAGGGGAGGATTCAATCAGCTCCAGCATTTT.

The chain combines TRBV25-1 with TRBJ1-1, with 10 bases lining up with TRBD1. The V segment lost 1 base and the J segment 3 bases; nucleotides outside the gene matches: 8. Per germline, CDR1 MGHDK and CDR2 SYGVNS. The CDR3 totals 17 residues. The CDR3 spells CASSEFGDRGRDTEAFF. CDR3 bases: TGTGCCAGCAGTGAATTTGGGGACAGGGGTCGGGACACTGAAGCTTTCTTT.